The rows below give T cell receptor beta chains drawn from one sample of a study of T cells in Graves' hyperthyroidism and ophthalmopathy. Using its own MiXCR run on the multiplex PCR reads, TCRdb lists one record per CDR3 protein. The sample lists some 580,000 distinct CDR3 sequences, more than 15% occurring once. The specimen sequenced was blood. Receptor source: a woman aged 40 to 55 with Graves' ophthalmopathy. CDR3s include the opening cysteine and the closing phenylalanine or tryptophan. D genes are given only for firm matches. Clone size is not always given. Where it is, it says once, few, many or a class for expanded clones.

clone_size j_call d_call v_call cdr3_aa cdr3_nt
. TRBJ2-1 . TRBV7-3 CASSLINGNEQFF TGTGCCAGCAGCTTAATTAACGGGAATGAGCAGTTCTTC
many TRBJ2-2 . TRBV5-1 CASSRNSNTGELFF TGCGCCAGCAGCCGCAACTCGAACACCGGGGAGCTGTTTTTT
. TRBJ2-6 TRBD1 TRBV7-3 CASSPQTGISGANVLTF TGTGCCAGCAGCCCACAGACAGGGATCTCTGGGGCCAACGTCCTGACTTTC
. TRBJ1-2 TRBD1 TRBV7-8 CASSGRDREIYGYTF TGTGCCAGCAGCGGCCGGGACAGGGAAATCTATGGCTACACCTTC
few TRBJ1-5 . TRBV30 CAWSLTSRQPQHF TGTGCCTGGAGTCTCACCTCCCGACAGCCCCAGCATTTT
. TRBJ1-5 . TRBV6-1 CASSDYMDQPQHF TGTGCCAGCAGTGACTACATGGATCAGCCCCAGCATTTT
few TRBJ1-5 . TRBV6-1 CASSEQADQPQHF TGTGCCAGCAGTGAGCAGGCGGATCAGCCCCAGCATTTT
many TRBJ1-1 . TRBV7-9 CASSLTGSQNTEAFF TGTGCCAGCAGCTTAACCGGGTCCCAGAACACTGAAGCTTTCTTT
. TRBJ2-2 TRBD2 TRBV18 CASSPRTLGLAETGELFF TGTGCCAGCTCACCCAGAACCTTGGGACTAGCGGAGACCGGGGAGCTGTTTTTT
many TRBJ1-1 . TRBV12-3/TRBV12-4 CASSSGGVIYTEAFF TGTGCCAGCTCTAGTGGGGGAGTAATATACACTGAAGCTTTCTTT
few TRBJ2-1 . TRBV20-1 CSANPILDNEQFF TGCAGTGCAAACCCGATTTTAGACAATGAGCAGTTCTTC